The clone carrying this T cell receptor beta chain was seen only once. These data come from a study of control samples from healthy donors and cancer patients. The method was immunoSEQ multiplex PCR; TCRdb's version includes in-frame clones alone and lacks a portion of them. The sample lists about 100,000 clones, around 88% seen once, with 7.8% in the top ten. The TCR originated in a man aged 30-40 years in good health. Sequencing was performed on blood.

CDR3 sequence: CASSQRESYEQYF. DNA for the CDR3: TGTGCCAGCAGCCAGCGGGAGTCGTACGAGCAGTACTTC. This sequence joins TRBV27 and TRBJ2-7; 8 bases align to TRBD2. There are 13 residues in the CDR3. V was pared by 6 bases and J by 4 bases, with 5 bases of the junction left unmatched. Germline CDR1 and CDR2: MNHEY and SMNVEV (reference sequence).